Following are 22 T cell receptor beta chains from one sample sequenced in a study of blood T cell repertoires in COVID-19. Here immunoSEQ multiplex PCR was the method, and the copy in TCRdb shows in-frame clones only, minus some. The table lists some 380,000 clones, roughly 86% of them singletons, with 1.1% in the top ten. The sample taken for sequencing was peripheral blood. Receptors originate from a human donor with acute or convalescent COVID-19. The donor label of this sample is uncertain.

This rearrangement joins TRBV4-1 to TRBJ2-3; perhaps TRBD1 as D (6 bases). CDR1 and CDR2 (germline): MGHRA, YSYEKL. This CDR3 spans 20 amino acids. V was pared by 3 bases and J by 2 bases, with 27 bases between. The CDR3 coding sequence is TGCGCCAGCAGCCACTTCTTAGGAATCGCTGCGCCAGGGGCCACAGATACGCAGTATTTT. Translated, it gives CASSHFLGIAAPGATDTQYF.

V and J are TRBV2 and TRBJ1-5; D unresolved. V lost 4 bases, J lost 2 bases, and 12 bases lay in between. The germline CDR1 and CDR2 sequences are SNHLY and FYNNEI. There are 15 residues in the CDR3. This chain's CDR3 is CASSGPSRGNQPQHF. CDR3 DNA: TGTGCCAGCAGTGGACCCTCGAGGGGCAATCAGCCCCAGCATTTT. Filled out from reference TRBV2 and TRBJ1-5, the complete variable domain reads EPEVTQTPSHQVTQMGQEVILRCVPISNHLYFYWYRQILGQKVEFLVSFYNNEISEKSEIFDDQFSVERPDGSNFTLKIRSTKLEDSAMYFCASSGPSRGNQPQHFGDGTRLSIL.

The genes are TRBV6-5 and TRBJ1-3; the D is unclear. V lost 6 bases and J 6 bases, leaving 12 bases between the germline ends. From germline, CDR1 is MNHEY and CDR2 SVGAGI. The length of the CDR3 is 13 residues. CDR3 residues: CASSRIGLNTIYF. In nucleotides, the CDR3 is TGTGCCAGCAGCCGAATCGGACTAAACACCATATATTTT.

The genes are TRBV19 and TRBJ2-7; TRBD2 matches 9 bases. Germline CDR1 and CDR2: LNHDA and SQIVND (reference sequence). This CDR3 has 15 residues. J lost 2 bases, V lost 9 bases, and 11 bases had no gene match. CDR3 sequence: CASLPAGGRPYEQYF. CDR3 bases: TGTGCCAGCCTCCCGGCGGGAGGGAGACCCTACGAGCAGTACTTC.

This clone has a handful of counts. V and J are TRBV5-1 and TRBJ1-1, with TRBD1 as a possible D gene (6 bases). Trimming shortened V by 2 bases and J by 1 base, and 9 bases separated the two germline ends. Germline V gives CDR1 SGHRS, CDR2 YFSETQ. The CDR3 is made up of 14 amino acids. The CDR3 region has the DNA TGCGCCAGCAGCTTAGGACAGTGGAACACTGAAGCTTTCTTT. It translates to CASSLGQWNTEAFF. The complete variable domain, with remaining parts taken from reference TRBV5-1 and TRBJ1-1, reads KAGVTQTPRYLIKTRGQQVTLSCSPISGHRSVSWYQQTPGQGLQFLFEYFSETQRNKGNFPGRFSGRQFSNSRSEMNVSTLELGDSALYLCASSLGQWNTEAFFGQGTRLTVV.

Of note for this clone: The germline gene is not matched at one end of the junction; a read error may be the cause. The CDR3 sequence is CASSPREVNTEAFF. In DNA, the CDR3 is TGCGCCAGCTCACCACGGGAGGTGAACACTGAAGCTTTCTTT. V gene TRBV18 combines with J gene TRBJ1-1; D is uncertain. The CDR3 is 14 amino acids. Germline assignment: CDR1 KGHSH and CDR2 LQKENI.

The rearrangement uses TRBV30 and TRBJ2-7; no clear D. The CDR3 length is 12 residues. Germline CDR1 and CDR2: GTSNPN and SVGIG (reference sequence). V gave up 0 bases and J gave up 3 bases, with 6 bases separating them. CDR3 nucleotide sequence: TGTGCCTGGAGTGTAAATTACTACGAGCAGTACTTC. Amino acids: CAWSVNYYEQYF.

In this sample, this clone turned up many times. The V gene is TRBV12-3 or TRBV12-4, the J gene TRBJ1-2; a possible D gene is TRBD1 (5 bases). This CDR3 is 12 amino acids long. The V end was cut by 5 bases, the J end by 4 bases, with 8 bases between. The CDR3: CASSQGFYGYTF. The DNA of the CDR3 is TGTGCCAGCAGTCAGGGTTTCTATGGCTACACCTTC.

The chain employs TRBV6-5 and TRBJ1-2; no firm D call. V lost 6 bases and J 4 bases, leaving 6 bases between the germline ends. Germline V gene lookup returns CDR1 MNHEY and CDR2 SVGAGI. The CDR3 totals 11 residues. The CDR3 coding sequence is TGTGCCAGCAGGGGCGCCTATGGCTACACCTTC. Protein product: CASRGAYGYTF.

CDR3 in DNA: TGTGCCAGCAGCTTAATAGTTTGGGAGTCATACTACGAGCAGTACTTC. As protein: CASSLIVWESYYEQYF. The chain combines TRBV7-2 with TRBJ2-7, with a weak D call TRBD2 (5 bases). The CDR3 runs 16 residues. V gave up 2 bases and J gave up 3 bases, with 17 bases separating them. Germline V gene data show CDR1 as SGHTA and CDR2 as FQGNSA.

This chain connects TRBV5-1 to TRBJ2-7; D is unresolved. Germline values: CDR1 SGHRS, CDR2 YFSETQ. Trimming took 0 bases from V and 9 from J, leaving 13 bases between them. This CDR3 is built from 13 residues. The CDR3 sequence: CASSLDSRSRQYF. CDR3 sequence (DNA): TGCGCCAGCAGCTTGGACTCGAGGTCGCGGCAGTACTTC.

DNA for the CDR3: TGCGCCAGCAGTGCCGCCCCCAGGGCAACACATGGGGAGCTGTTTTTT. It codes for CASSAAPRATHGELFF. The chain joins TRBV5-1 to TRBJ2-2; weak D call: TRBD1 (5 bases). From germline, CDR1 is SGHRS and CDR2 YFSETQ. Trimming shortened V by 5 bases and J by 8 bases, and 22 bases separated the two germline ends. The CDR3 is made up of 16 amino acids.

The chain has TRBV12-1 and TRBJ2-7; the table's D gene call, TRBD1, was not cross checked with the DNA. TRBV12-1 is a pseudogene segment. The CDR3 contains 15 residues. The CDR3 sequence: CASSFDHGQGNEQYF. DNA of the CDR3: TGTGCCAGCAGCTTTGACCATGGACAGGGGAACGAGCAGTACTTC.

The rearrangement links TRBV28 to TRBJ1-2, with D perhaps matching TRBD1 (5 bases). This CDR3 comprises 14 residues. Trimming removed 5 bases at V and 1 base at J, with 11 bases between. Germline CDR1 MDHEN, CDR2 SYDVKM. CDR3 residues: CASSPAGVNYGYTF. CDR3 DNA sequence: TGTGCCAGCAGTCCCGCGGGGGTTAACTATGGCTACACCTTC.

The sample holds a few counts of this clone. The chain joins TRBV30 to TRBJ1-2; possible D gene TRBD1, 6 bases. Trimming cost V 0 bases and J 7 bases, with 12 bases left between them. The CDR3 is made up of 13 amino acids. The germline V gene has CDR1 GTSNPN and CDR2 SVGIG (reference sequence). CDR3 DNA: TGTGCCTGGAGTGTATCCCAGGGGATTGGCTACACCTTC. Protein: CAWSVSQGIGYTF.

This clone was picked up a small number of times. V usage is TRBV28 and J usage is TRBJ1-2; 9 bases are a match to TRBD1. The V gene end was trimmed by 6 bases and the J gene end by 8 bases; junction bases not matched to a gene: 16. This CDR3 spans 16 amino acids. The germline gives CDR1 MDHEN, CDR2 SYDVKM. The CDR3 protein is CASRQTGQTGGGGYTF. The CDR3 nucleotides read TGTGCCAGCAGGCAAACAGGCCAAACAGGGGGCGGGGGCTACACCTTC.

This sequence joins TRBV19 and TRBJ1-5; no clear D gene. The germline V gene encodes CDR1 LNHDA and CDR2 SQIVND (reference sequence). CDR3 length: 15 amino acids. V shed 3 bases and J shed 6 bases, with 15 bases lying between them. The CDR3 spells CASSIDGDTGQPQHF. For the CDR3, the DNA is TGTGCCAGTAGTATCGATGGAGATACGGGTCAGCCCCAGCATTTT.

The chain uses TRBV5-4 and TRBJ2-1; TRBD2 matches at 10 bases. Germline V gene lookup returns CDR1 SGHNT and CDR2 YYREEE (reference sequence). V was pared by 4 bases and J by 9 bases, with 13 bases of the junction left unmatched. This CDR3 has 16 amino acids. The CDR3 loop is CASSRVSGGGSIEQFF. The CDR3, as DNA: TGTGCCAGCAGCAGGGTGAGCGGGGGGGGGAGTATTGAGCAGTTCTTC. Based on the CDR3 plus reference TRBV5-4 and TRBJ2-1, the full variable domain is ETGVTQSPTHLIKTRGQQVTLRCSSQSGHNTVSWYQQALGQGPQFIFQYYREEENGRGNFPPRFSGLQFPNYSSELNVNALELDDSALYLCASSRVSGGGSIEQFFGPGTRLTVL.

This CDR3 is CASSPQSPDRNTEAFF. The CDR3 DNA follows: TGTGCCAGCTCACCCCAGTCCCCGGACAGGAACACTGAAGCTTTCTTT. V and J are TRBV18 and TRBJ1-1; perhaps TRBD1 as D (6 bases). Germline V gives CDR1 KGHSH, CDR2 LQKENI. V lost 3 bases to trimming and J lost 1 base, with 15 bases between them. The CDR3 loop spans 16 amino acids.

The J gene is TRBJ2-1, the V gene TRBV18; possible D gene TRBD2, 6 bases. Deletions cut 5 bases from V and 0 bases from J, with 17 bases between. Germline values: CDR1 KGHSH, CDR2 LQKENI. The CDR3 is 17 residues long. The CDR3 nucleotides read TGTGCCAGCTCAAATCTGGAGGTGCGGGGCTCCTACAATGAGCAGTTCTTC. Its translation: CASSNLEVRGSYNEQFF. Supplemented by reference TRBV18 and TRBJ2-1, the full variable domain reads NAGVMQNPRHLVRRRGQEARLRCSPMKGHSHVYWYRQLPEEGLKFMVYLQKENIIDESGMPKERFSAEFPKEGPSILRIQQVVRGDSAAYFCASSNLEVRGSYNEQFFGPGTRLTVL.

The chain recombines TRBV11-2 with TRBJ2-7; 9 positions match TRBD2. The V segment lost 3 bases and the J segment 2 bases; nucleotides outside the gene matches: 5. There are 15 residues in the CDR3. Germline CDR1 is SGHAT and CDR2 is FQNNGV. The CDR3 region has the DNA TGTGCCAGCAGCTTCGGAGCGGGAGGCGCCTACGAGCAGTACTTC. This sequence encodes CASSFGAGGAYEQYF.

The V call is TRBV14, the J call TRBJ2-7, with 7 bases lining up with TRBD2. The junction had 9 bases not matched to a gene; V was cut back by 1 base and J by 3 bases. The CDR3 runs to 16 residues. Germline V gene data show CDR1 as SGHDN and CDR2 as FVKESK. The CDR3 nucleotides are TGTGCCAGCAGCCAAGTTGGGACTACCAAGAGCTACGAGCAGTACTTC. Its translation is CASSQVGTTKSYEQYF.